This is a list of T cell receptor beta chains from one sample in a study of T-cell reconstitution after alpha-beta-depleted transplantation in children. TCRdb re-called the PCR reads with MiXCR, one entry per CDR3 protein. Of under 250,000 distinct CDR3 sequences detected, under 8.5% appear once; the ten largest clones hold more than 5.5%. The sequenced sample was PBMCs, obtained before TCRalphabeta/CD19-depleted stem cell transplant. These receptors came from a boy aged 2 to 10 with acute lymphoblastic leukemia, due to receive a stem cell transplant. Each CDR3 is given with its conserved first and last residue. A D gene is named only where the DNA matches it firmly. Size values are once, few and many counts, or a class for expanded clones, and some rows have none.

TRBV11-2,-,TRBJ2-7,-,CASSTASAYEQYF,TGTGCCAGCAGCACCGCTTCCGCCTACGAGCAGTACTTC
TRBV29-1,-,TRBJ2-3,many,CSMGPNTDTQYF,TGCAGTATGGGACCAAACACAGATACGCAGTATTTT
TRBV12-3/TRBV12-4,TRBD1,TRBJ2-7,few,CASSLIGLDRGNYEQYF,TGTGCCAGCAGTTTAATCGGGTTGGACAGGGGGAACTACGAGCAGTACTTC
TRBV29-1,TRBD1,TRBJ2-3,many,CSVGQGSSTDTQYF,TGCAGCGTAGGACAGGGCTCTAGCACAGATACGCAGTATTTT
TRBV7-2,TRBD2,TRBJ2-5,many,CASSLRTSGETQYF,TGTGCCAGCAGCCTCAGGACTAGCGGAGAGACCCAGTACTTC
TRBV28,TRBD2,TRBJ2-1,many,CASSSPPAAGGVTDEQFF,TGTGCCAGCAGTTCCCCACCAGCAGCGGGGGGTGTGACAGATGAGCAGTTCTTC
TRBV5-1,-,TRBJ2-1,few,CASSLASTDNEQFF,TGCGCCAGCAGCTTGGCCTCAACCGACAATGAGCAGTTCTTC
TRBV20-1,TRBD1,TRBJ1-1,many,CSARGLEAFF,TGCAGTGCAAGGGGGCTTGAAGCTTTCTTT
TRBV20-1,-,TRBJ1-5,-,CSSEGPGDQPQHF,TGCAGTTCCGAGGGGCCGGGGGATCAGCCCCAGCATTTT
TRBV24-1,TRBD1,TRBJ1-2,few,CATSDSGQGRGYTF,TGTGCCACCAGTGATTCCGGACAGGGTCGAGGCTACACCTTC
TRBV20-1,TRBD2,TRBJ2-7,many,CSAPAILAGARGYEQYF,TGCAGTGCCCCAGCGATTCTAGCGGGAGCTCGGGGATACGAGCAGTACTTC
TRBV5-1,-,TRBJ2-6,many,CASSFFSAGANVLTF,TGCGCCAGCAGCTTTTTCTCGGCTGGGGCCAACGTCCTGACTTTC
TRBV7-6,-,TRBJ2-3,-,CASSHGGTSTDTQYF,TGTGCCAGCAGTCATGGAGGAACTAGCACAGATACGCAGTATTTT
TRBV7-8,TRBD1,TRBJ2-2,-,CASSPTGVIPGELFF,TGTGCCAGCAGCCCGACAGGGGTAATACCCGGGGAGCTGTTTTTT
TRBV12-3/TRBV12-4,-,TRBJ1-5,-,CASSLQNQPQHF,TGTGCCAGCAGTTTACAGAATCAGCCCCAGCATTTT
TRBV7-2,-,TRBJ2-7,many,CASSIGREYEQYF,TGTGCCAGCAGCATAGGACGGGAGTACGAGCAGTACTTC
TRBV20-1,-,TRBJ2-1,few,CSAPRSDEQFF,TGCAGTGCCCCTAGATCCGATGAGCAGTTCTTC
TRBV12-3/TRBV12-4,-,TRBJ1-1,many,CASSYQLGTEAFF,TGTGCCAGCAGTTACCAGCTAGGCACTGAAGCTTTCTTT
TRBV7-2,-,TRBJ2-7,many,CASSLPGLQGEQYF,TGTGCCAGCAGCCTACCCGGATTACAGGGAGAGCAGTACTTC
TRBV7-2,TRBD2,TRBJ2-7,few,CASSLQRGGYEQYF,TGTGCCAGCAGCTTGCAGCGGGGGGGCTACGAGCAGTACTTC
TRBV11-2,TRBD1,TRBJ2-6,-,CASSSTGTGANVLTF,TGTGCCAGCAGCTCGACAGGGACTGGGGCCAACGTCCTGACTTTC
TRBV20-1,-,TRBJ2-7,many,CSAREIASYEQYF,TGCAGTGCTAGAGAAATTGCCTCCTACGAGCAGTACTTC
TRBV5-1,-,TRBJ2-5,many,CASSFGGEETQYF,TGCGCCAGCAGCTTCGGAGGGGAGGAGACCCAGTACTTC
TRBV12-3/TRBV12-4,TRBD2,TRBJ2-3,many,CASSRTSGGSDTQYF,TGTGCCAGCAGCCGGACTAGCGGGGGTTCAGATACGCAGTATTTT
TRBV7-9,TRBD2,TRBJ2-5,few,CASSRTSGHQETQYF,TGTGCCAGCAGCCGGACTAGCGGGCACCAAGAGACCCAGTACTTC
TRBV18,-,TRBJ1-1,few,CASSRDRYTEAFF,TGTGCCAGCTCTCGGGACCGCTACACTGAAGCTTTCTTT
TRBV29-1,-,TRBJ1-2,-,CSVPSGLRGYGYTF,TGCAGCGTTCCCTCCGGCCTGCGGGGCTATGGCTACACCTTC
TRBV7-9,TRBD1,TRBJ1-2,many,CASSRHSTGTPNYGYTF,TGTGCCAGCAGCCGACATTCGACAGGGACCCCCAACTATGGCTACACCTTC
TRBV7-9,-,TRBJ2-5,many,CASSRWTERAETQYF,TGTGCCAGCAGTCGCTGGACAGAACGAGCGGAGACCCAGTACTTC
TRBV7-9,TRBD1,TRBJ1-5,many,CASSSQGAQPQHF,TGTGCCAGCAGCTCTCAGGGGGCTCAGCCCCAGCATTTT
TRBV20-1,TRBD2,TRBJ2-1,many,CSGSVSGPYNEQFF,TGCAGTGGTTCAGTTAGCGGGCCCTACAATGAGCAGTTCTTC
TRBV5-1,TRBD2,TRBJ2-3,many,CASSGTSGAPDTQYF,TGCGCCAGCAGCGGGACTAGCGGGGCGCCAGATACGCAGTATTTT
TRBV14,-,TRBJ2-1,few,CASSQAWGSYNEQFF,TGTGCCAGCAGCCAAGCATGGGGCAGCTACAATGAGCAGTTCTTC
TRBV7-2,TRBD2,TRBJ2-3,many,CASSFLAGVTDTQYF,TGTGCCAGCAGCTTCCTAGCGGGGGTCACAGATACGCAGTATTTT
TRBV20-1,-,TRBJ2-3,-,CSATDSTDTQYF,TGCAGTGCCACAGACTCCACAGATACGCAGTATTTT
TRBV5-1,-,TRBJ2-3,few,CASREGGGDTQYF,TGCGCCAGCAGGGAGGGCGGTGGCGATACGCAGTATTTT
TRBV12-3/TRBV12-4,TRBD1,TRBJ2-7,few,CASSLWDSYEQYF,TGTGCCAGCAGTTTGTGGGACAGCTACGAGCAGTACTTC
TRBV6-2/TRBV6-3,-,TRBJ2-1,few,CASSSHPNWDEQFF,TGTGCCAGCAGTTCCCATCCCAATTGGGATGAGCAGTTCTTC
TRBV7-2,-,TRBJ1-2,many,CASSPTVNYGYTF,TGTGCCAGCAGCCCGACAGTTAACTATGGCTACACCTTC
TRBV20-1,TRBD1,TRBJ1-5,few,CSARVSGTENQPQHF,TGCAGTGCTAGAGTCTCCGGGACAGAGAATCAGCCCCAGCATTTT
TRBV5-1,TRBD2,TRBJ2-3,few,CASSPRLAGGVDTQYF,TGCGCCAGCAGCCCCCGACTAGCGGGAGGCGTAGATACGCAGTATTTT
TRBV29-1,-,TRBJ1-1,many,CSVEWDLNTEAFF,TGCAGCGTTGAATGGGACCTCAACACTGAAGCTTTCTTT
TRBV7-2,TRBD1,TRBJ1-2,few,CASSAGQGANYGYTF,TGTGCCAGCAGCGCGGGACAGGGCGCCAACTATGGCTACACCTTC
TRBV12-3/TRBV12-4,-,TRBJ2-3,many,CASTLDTQYF,TGTGCCAGCACCTTAGATACGCAGTATTTT
TRBV7-2,-,TRBJ2-4,few,CASSLPTNIQYF,TGTGCCAGCAGCTTACCCACAAACATTCAGTACTTC
TRBV19,TRBD2,TRBJ2-1,many,CASSIDLYSGSSYNEQFF,TGTGCCAGTAGTATAGATCTGTACAGCGGGAGTTCCTACAATGAGCAGTTCTTC